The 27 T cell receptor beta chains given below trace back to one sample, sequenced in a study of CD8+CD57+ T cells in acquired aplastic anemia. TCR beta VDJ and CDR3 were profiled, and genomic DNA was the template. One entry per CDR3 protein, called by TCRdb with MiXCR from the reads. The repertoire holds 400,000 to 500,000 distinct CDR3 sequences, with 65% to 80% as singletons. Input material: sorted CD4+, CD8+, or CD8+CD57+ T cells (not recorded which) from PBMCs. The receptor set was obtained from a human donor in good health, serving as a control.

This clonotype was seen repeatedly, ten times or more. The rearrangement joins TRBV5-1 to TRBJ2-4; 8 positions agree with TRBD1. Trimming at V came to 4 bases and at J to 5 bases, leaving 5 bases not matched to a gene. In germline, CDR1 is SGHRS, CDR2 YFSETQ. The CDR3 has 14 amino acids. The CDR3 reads CASSADREENIQYF. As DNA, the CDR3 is TGCGCCAGCAGCGCGGACAGGGAGGAAAACATTCAGTACTTC. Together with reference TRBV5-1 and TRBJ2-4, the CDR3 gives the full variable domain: KAGVTQTPRYLIKTRGQQVTLSCSPISGHRSVSWYQQTPGQGLQFLFEYFSETQRNKGNFPGRFSGRQFSNSRSEMNVSTLELGDSALYLCASSADREENIQYFGAGTRLSVL.

The CDR3, as DNA: TGCAGTGCTAGCATTACGGTTTCCTACGAGCAGTACTTC. This gives the protein CSASITVSYEQYF. The chain carries TRBV20-1 and TRBJ2-5, with unresolved D. The J call may be incorrect, as the DNA end agrees better with TRBJ2-7. The CDR3 loop spans 13 amino acids. Germline lookup yields CDR1 DFQATT and CDR2 SNEGSKA (reference sequence).

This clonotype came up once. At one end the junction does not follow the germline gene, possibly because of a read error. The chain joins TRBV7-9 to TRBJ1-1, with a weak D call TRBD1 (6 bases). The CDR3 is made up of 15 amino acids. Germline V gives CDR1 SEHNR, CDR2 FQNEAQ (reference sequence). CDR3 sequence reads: CASSLEAGDDYEAFF. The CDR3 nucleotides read TGTGCCAGCAGCTTGGAGGCAGGGGACGACTACGAAGCCTTCTTT.

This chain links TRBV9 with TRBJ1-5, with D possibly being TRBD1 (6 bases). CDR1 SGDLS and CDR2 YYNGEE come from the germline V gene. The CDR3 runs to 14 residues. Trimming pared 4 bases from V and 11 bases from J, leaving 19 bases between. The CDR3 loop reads CASSLGGSQETQHF. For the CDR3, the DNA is TGTGCCAGCAGCTTAGGGGGGTCCCAAGAGACCCAGCATTTT.

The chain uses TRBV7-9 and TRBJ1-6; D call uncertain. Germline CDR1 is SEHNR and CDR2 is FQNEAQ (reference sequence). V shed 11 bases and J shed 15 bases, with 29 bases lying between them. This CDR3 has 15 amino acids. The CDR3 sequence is CAGSPTGSHEKLLHF. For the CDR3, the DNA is TGTGCCGGTTCGCCGACGGGGAGTCATGAAAAACTCCTCCACTTT.

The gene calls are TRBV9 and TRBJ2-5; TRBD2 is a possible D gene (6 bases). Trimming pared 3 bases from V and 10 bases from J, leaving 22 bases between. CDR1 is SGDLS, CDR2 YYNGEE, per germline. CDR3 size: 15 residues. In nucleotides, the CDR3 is TGTGCCAGCAGCGACCCCGGGACTGGGTCACCCCTCCAGTACTTC. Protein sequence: CASSDPGTGSPLQYF.

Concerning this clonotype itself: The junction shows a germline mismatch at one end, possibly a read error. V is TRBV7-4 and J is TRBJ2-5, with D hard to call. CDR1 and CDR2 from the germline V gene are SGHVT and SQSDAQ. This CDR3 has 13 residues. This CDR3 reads CASSQSPYEQYFW. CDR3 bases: TGTGCCAGCAGCCAGTCCCCTTACGAGCAGTACTTCTGG.

CDR3 protein: CASNSGGTGDGNTIYF. In nucleotides, the CDR3 is TGTGCCAGTAACTCTGGGGGTACGGGTGATGGAAACACCATATATTTT. This rearrangement joins TRBV9 to TRBJ1-3; D is possibly TRBD1 (5 bases). The CDR3 loop spans 16 amino acids. Trimming cost V 8 bases and J 3 bases, with 21 bases left between them. From germline, CDR1 is SGDLS and CDR2 YYNGEE.

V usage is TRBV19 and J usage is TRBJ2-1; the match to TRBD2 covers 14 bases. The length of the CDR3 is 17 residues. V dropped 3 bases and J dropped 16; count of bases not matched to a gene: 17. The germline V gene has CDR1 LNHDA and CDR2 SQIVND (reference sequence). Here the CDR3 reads CASSIEGTSGGPRRLFF. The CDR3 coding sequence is TGTGCCAGTAGTATCGAAGGGACTAGCGGGGGCCCAAGGCGTCTTTTCTTC.

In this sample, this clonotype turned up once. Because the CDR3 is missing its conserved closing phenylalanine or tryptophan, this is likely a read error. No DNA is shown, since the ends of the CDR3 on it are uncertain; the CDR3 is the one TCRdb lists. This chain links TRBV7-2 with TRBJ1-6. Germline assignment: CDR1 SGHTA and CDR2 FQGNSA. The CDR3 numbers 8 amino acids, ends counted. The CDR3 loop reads CASSLGLA.

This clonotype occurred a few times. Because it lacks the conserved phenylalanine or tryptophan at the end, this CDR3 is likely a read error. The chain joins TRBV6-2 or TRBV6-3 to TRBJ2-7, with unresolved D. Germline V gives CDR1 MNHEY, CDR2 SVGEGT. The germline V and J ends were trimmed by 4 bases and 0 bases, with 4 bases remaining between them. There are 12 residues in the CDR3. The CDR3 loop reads CASSFSSYEQYS. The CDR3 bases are TGTGCCAGCAGTTTCTCCTCCTACGAGCAGTACTCC.

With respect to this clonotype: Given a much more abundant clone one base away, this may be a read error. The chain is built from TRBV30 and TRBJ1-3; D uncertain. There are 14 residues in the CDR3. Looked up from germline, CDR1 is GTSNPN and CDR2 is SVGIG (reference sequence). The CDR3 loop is CARRGGGMGNTIYF. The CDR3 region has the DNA TGTGCCCGGAGAGGCGGAGGGATGGGAAACACCATATATTTT.

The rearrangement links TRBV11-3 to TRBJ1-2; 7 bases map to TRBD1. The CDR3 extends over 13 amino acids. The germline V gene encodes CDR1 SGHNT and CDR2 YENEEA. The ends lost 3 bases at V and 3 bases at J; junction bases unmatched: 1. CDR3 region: CASSLGQHYGYTF. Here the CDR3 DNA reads TGTGCCAGCAGCTTGGGACAGCACTATGGCTACACCTTC.

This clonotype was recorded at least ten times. CDR3 in amino acids: CASSLISFDQPQHF. The CDR3 DNA follows: TGTGCCAGTTCCCTGATATCGTTCGATCAGCCCCAGCATTTT. V gene TRBV19 combines with J gene TRBJ1-5, with D unresolved. CDR1 and CDR2 from the germline V gene are LNHDA and SQIVND (reference sequence). Trimming took off 8 bases at V and 5 bases at J, with 16 bases between the two ends. This CDR3 comprises 14 residues.

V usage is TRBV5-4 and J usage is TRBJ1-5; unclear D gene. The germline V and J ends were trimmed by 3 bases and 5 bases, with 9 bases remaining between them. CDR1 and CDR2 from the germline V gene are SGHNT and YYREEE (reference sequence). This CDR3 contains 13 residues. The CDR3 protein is CASSSLLDQPQHF. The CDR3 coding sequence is TGTGCCAGCAGCTCTCTTTTGGATCAGCCCCAGCATTTT.

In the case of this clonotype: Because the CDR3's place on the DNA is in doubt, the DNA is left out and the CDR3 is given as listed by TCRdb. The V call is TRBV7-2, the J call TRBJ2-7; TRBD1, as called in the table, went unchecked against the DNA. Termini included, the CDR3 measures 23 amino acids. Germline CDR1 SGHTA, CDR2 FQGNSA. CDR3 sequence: CFYICSAGRSPLHRVGGTYEQYF.

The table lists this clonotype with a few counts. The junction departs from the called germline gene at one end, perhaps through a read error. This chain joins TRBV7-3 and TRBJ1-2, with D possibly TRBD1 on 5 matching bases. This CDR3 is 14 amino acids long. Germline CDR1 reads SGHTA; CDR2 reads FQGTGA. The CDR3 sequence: CASSSRGGTSPYFF. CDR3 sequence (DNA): TGTGCCAGCAGCTCTCGGGGAGGGACTAGCCCGTATTTCTTC.

The CDR3 DNA is TGTGCCAGCAGCTCCCGGACAGGGGAAATCGCCTACAATTATTTT. It translates to CASSSRTGEIAYNYF. The chain employs TRBV7-9 and TRBJ2-3, with 9 positions matching TRBD1. Germline CDR1 SEHNR, CDR2 FQNEAQ (reference sequence). J lost 15 bases, V lost 4 bases, and 17 bases had no gene match. This CDR3 has 15 residues.

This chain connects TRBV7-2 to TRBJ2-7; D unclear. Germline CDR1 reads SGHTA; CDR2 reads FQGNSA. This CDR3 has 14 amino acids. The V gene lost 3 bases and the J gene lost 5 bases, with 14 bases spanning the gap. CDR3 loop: CASSFGLLADEQYF. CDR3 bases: TGTGCCAGCAGCTTCGGCCTGCTCGCGGACGAGCAGTACTTC. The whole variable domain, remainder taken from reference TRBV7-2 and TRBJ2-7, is GAGVSQSPSNKVTEKGKDVELRCDPISGHTALYWYRQSLGQGLEFLIYFQGNSAPDKSGLPSDRFSAERTGGSVSTLTIQRTQQEDSAVYLCASSFGLLADEQYFGPGTRLTVT.

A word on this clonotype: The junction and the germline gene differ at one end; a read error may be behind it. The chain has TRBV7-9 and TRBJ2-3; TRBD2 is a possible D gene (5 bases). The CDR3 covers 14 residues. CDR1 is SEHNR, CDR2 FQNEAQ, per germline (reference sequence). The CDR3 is CASSLALVDSRDYF. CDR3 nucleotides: TGTGCCAGCAGCTTAGCCTTGGTGGATTCGCGCGACTACTTT.

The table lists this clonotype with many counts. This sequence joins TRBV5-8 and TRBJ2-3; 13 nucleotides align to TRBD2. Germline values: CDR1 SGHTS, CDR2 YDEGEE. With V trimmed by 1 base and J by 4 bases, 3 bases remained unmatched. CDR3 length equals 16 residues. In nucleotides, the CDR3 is TGTGCCAGCAGCTTGCGACTAGCGGGGGGAGCAGATACGCAGTATTTT. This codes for CASSLRLAGGADTQYF.

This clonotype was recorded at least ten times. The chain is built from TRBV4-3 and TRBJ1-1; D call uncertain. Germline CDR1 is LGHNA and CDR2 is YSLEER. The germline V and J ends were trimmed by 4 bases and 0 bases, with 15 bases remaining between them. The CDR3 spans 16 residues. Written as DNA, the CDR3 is TGCGCCAGCAGCCCTAGCAGCGGCCACGTGAACACTGAAGCTTTCTTT. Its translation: CASSPSSGHVNTEAFF.

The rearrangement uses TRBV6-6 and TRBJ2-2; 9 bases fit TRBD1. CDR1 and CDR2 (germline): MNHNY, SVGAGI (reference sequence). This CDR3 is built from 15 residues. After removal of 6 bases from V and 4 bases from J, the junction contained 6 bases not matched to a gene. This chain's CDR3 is CASSLGQGSTGELFF. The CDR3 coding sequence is TGTGCCAGCAGCTTGGGACAGGGCAGCACCGGGGAGCTGTTTTTT.

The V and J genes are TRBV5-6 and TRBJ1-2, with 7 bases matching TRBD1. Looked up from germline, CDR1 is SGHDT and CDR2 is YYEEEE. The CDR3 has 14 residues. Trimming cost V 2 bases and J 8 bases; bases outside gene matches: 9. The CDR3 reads CASSLWGRGGGYTF. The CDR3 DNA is TGTGCCAGCAGCTTATGGGGCAGGGGGGGCGGCTACACCTTC.

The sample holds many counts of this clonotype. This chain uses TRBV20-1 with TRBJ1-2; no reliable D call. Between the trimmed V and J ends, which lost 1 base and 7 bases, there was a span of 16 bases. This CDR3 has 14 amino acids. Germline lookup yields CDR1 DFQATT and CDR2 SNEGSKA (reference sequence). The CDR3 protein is CSARAHGRERGYTF. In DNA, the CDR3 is TGCAGTGCTAGAGCCCACGGGAGGGAGCGTGGCTACACCTTC.

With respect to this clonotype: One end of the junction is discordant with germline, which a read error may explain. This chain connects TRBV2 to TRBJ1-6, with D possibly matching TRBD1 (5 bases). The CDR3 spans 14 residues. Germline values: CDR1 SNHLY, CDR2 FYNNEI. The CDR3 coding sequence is TGTGCCAGCAGCGCAGACAGCGTTCGATCACCCCTCGGCTTT. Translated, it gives CASSADSVRSPLGF.

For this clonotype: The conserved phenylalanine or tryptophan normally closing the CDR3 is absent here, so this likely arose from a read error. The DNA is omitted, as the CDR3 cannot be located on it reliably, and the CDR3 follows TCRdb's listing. The CDR3 here is CASSFHTEALFLQ. V is TRBV7-2 and J is TRBJ1-1. Including both end residues, the CDR3 is 13 amino acids long. CDR1 is SGHTA, CDR2 FQGNSA, per germline.